The clone carrying this T cell receptor (beta chain) has more than one count but fewer than ten. The antigen is unknown. The investigators reverse transcribed all of the isolated RNA, so they sequenced expressed TCRB transcripts. Naive, central memory and regulatory T cell samples averaged roughly 3.7 million reads. The repertoire was sequenced with immunoSEQ multiplex PCR; TCRdb's copy has only in-frame clones and lacks some. Among hundreds of thousands of clones listed, around 15% were seen once. These data originate in a study of beta chain features in type 1 diabetes. Findings of the study overall: People with Type 1 diabetes carried modestly yet significantly shorter TCRB CDR3s in all four CD4+ subsets. Within patients, naive, central memory and Treg TCRB repertoires seemed more similar than within healthy donors. PCR might favor shorter templates, but any such skew would affect patients and controls equally.

Sorting based on CD45RO/CCR7/CD25/CD127/CD95/CD27 separated CD4+ naive, central memory, regulatory and stem cell-like memory cells. The CDR3 spans 14 residues. The V and J ends lost 11 bases and 8 bases, in that order; junction bases with no gene match: 14. Germline CDR1 and CDR2: MNHEY and SVGAGI. Sequencing was carried out using naive CD4+ T cells from blood. The chain combines TRBV6-5 with TRBJ2-1, with 8 positions matching TRBD2. The sequence was collected from a man aged 18 to 29 with type 1 diabetes. The CDR3 here is CAPSLAVSSDEQFF. The CDR3 DNA sequence: TGTGCCCCCTCACTAGCGGTTAGTAGCGATGAGCAGTTCTTC.